What follows is one T cell receptor beta chain and its context. This sample was taken from a study of technical replicates of blood from several donors. This CDR3 has 13 amino acids. TCRdb's table, derived via immunoSEQ multiplex PCR, lists solely in-frame clones and lacks some. This sample yields under 20,000 clones, of which 65% to 90% are seen a single time; around 12% belongs to the top ten. The rearrangement uses TRBV21-1 and TRBJ2-7; TRBD2 reflects the table's D call only, with no check against the DNA. TRBV21-1 is a listed pseudogene. This clonotype was obtained from a human donor in good health. Sequencing used PBMCs. The CDR3 reads CACPGLVPYEQYF. The CDR3, as DNA: TGTGCCTGTCCGGGACTAGTCCCCTACGAGCAGTACTTC.